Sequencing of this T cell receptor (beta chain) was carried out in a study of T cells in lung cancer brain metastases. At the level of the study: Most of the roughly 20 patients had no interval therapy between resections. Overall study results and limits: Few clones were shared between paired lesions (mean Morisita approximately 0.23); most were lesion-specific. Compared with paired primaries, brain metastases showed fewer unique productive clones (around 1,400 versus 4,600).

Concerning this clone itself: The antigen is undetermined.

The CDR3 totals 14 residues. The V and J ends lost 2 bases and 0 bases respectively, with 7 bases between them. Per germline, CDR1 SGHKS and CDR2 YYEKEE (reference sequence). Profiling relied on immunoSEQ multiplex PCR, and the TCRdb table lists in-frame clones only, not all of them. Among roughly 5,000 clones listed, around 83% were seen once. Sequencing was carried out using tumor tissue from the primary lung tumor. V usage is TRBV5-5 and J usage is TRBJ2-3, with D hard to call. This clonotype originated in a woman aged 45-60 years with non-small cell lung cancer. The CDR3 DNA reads TGTGCCAGCAGCTTATCAGCTAGCACAGATACGCAGTATTTT. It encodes CASSLSASTDTQYF.